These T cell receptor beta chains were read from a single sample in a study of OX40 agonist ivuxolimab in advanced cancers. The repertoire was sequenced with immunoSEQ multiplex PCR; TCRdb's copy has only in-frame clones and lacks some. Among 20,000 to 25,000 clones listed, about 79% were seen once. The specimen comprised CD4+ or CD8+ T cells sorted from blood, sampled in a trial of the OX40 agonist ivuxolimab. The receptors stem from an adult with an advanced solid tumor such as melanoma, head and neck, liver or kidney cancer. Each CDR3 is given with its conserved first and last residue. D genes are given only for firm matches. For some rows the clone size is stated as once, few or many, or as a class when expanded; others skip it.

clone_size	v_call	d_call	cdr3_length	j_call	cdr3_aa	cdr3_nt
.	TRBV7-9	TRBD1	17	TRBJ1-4	CASSPMGQNYPNEKLFF	TGTGCCAGCAGCCCAATGGGACAGAATTATCCTAATGAAAAACTGTTTTTT
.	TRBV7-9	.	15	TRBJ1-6	CASSPHTDQGYPLHF	TGTGCCAGCAGCCCGCATACCGACCAGGGTTATCCCCTCCACTTT
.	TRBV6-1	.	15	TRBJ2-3	CASSEVPELTDTQYF	TGTGCCAGCAGTGAAGTTCCGGAGCTTACAGATACGCAGTATTTT
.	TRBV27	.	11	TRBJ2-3	CASSDTDTQYF	TGTGCCAGCAGTGACACAGATACGCAGTATTTT
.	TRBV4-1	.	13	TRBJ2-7	CASSRGHPYEQYF	TGCGCCAGCAGCCGGGGGCACCCATACGAGCAGTACTTC
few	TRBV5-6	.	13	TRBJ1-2	CASSTGGSYGYTF	TGTGCCAGCAGCACCGGGGGCTCCTATGGCTACACCTTC
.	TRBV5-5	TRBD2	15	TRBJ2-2	CASSSSGLNTGELFF	TGTGCCAGCAGCTCTAGCGGACTTAACACCGGGGAGCTGTTTTTT
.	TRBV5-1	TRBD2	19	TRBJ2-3	CASSLALAGGPGPTDTQYF	TGCGCCAGCAGCTTGGCCCTAGCGGGAGGGCCAGGCCCCACAGATACGCAGTATTTT
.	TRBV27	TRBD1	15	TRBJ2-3	CASSPTGGLVDTQYF	TGTGCCAGCAGTCCGACAGGGGGCTTAGTAGATACGCAGTATTTT
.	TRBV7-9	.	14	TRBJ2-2	CASSFPGATGELFF	TGTGCCAGCAGCTTCCCCGGCGCGACCGGGGAGCTGTTTTTT
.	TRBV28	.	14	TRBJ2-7	CASSLSQGPYEQYF	TGTGCCAGCAGTTTAAGCCAGGGACCCTACGAGCAGTACTTC
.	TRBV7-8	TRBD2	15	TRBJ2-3	CASSPLGGGPDTQYF	TGTGCCAGCAGCCCCCTGGGCGGGGGGCCCGATACGCAGTATTTT
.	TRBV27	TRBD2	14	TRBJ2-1	CASSRILAGDEQFF	TGTGCCAGCAGCCGAATTCTAGCGGGCGATGAGCAGTTCTTC
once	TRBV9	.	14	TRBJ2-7	CASSVVPEAYEQYF	TGTGCCAGCAGCGTAGTGCCCGAAGCCTACGAGCAGTACTTC
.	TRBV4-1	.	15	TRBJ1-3	CASSQVSSRGNTIYF	TGCGCCAGCAGCCAAGTTAGCTCTCGTGGAAACACCATATATTTT
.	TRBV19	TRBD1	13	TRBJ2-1	CASRGQGYNEQFF	TGTGCCAGTAGGGGACAGGGGTACAATGAGCAGTTCTTC
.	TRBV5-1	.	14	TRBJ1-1	CASSLTQGRTEAFF	TGCGCCAGCAGCTTAACTCAGGGGCGGACTGAAGCTTTCTTT
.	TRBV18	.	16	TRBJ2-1	CASSPLEGEGYNEQFF	TGTGCCAGCTCACCACTAGAGGGGGAAGGTTACAATGAGCAGTTCTTC
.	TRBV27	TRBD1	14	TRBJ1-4	CASSSGQSNEKLFF	TGTGCCAGCAGTTCGGGACAGTCTAATGAAAAACTGTTTTTT
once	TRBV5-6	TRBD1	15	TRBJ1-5	CASSLEPGGHQPQHF	TGTGCCAGCAGCTTGGAGCCAGGGGGCCACCAGCCCCAGCATTTT
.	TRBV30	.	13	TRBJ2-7	CAWSGTSPYEQYF	TGTGCCTGGAGTGGGACTTCCCCCTACGAGCAGTACTTC